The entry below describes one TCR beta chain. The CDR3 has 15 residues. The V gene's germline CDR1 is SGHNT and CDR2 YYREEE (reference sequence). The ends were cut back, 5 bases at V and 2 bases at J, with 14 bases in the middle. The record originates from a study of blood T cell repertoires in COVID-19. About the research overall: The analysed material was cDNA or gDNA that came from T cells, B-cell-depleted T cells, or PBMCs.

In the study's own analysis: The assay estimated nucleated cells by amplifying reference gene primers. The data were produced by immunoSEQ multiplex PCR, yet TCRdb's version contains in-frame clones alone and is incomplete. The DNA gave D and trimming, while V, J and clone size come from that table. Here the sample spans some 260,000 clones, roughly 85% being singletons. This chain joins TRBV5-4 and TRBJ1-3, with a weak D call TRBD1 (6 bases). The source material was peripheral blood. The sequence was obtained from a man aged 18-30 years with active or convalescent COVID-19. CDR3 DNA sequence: TGTGCCAGCAGTTTACCAGGGGCGGCTGGAAACACCATATATTTT. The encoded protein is CASSLPGAAGNTIYF.